This T cell receptor (beta chain) came from a study of tumor-infiltrating lymphocytes in primary liver carcinoma. Study details: All patients, whether men or women, fell within 30 to 69 years of age. Samples had roughly 3.65 to 8 million productive TCRbeta reads, comparable between tissue types.

Co-extraction of both nucleic acids (RNA and DNA) used roughly 20-34 mg of unsorted bulk tissue. The patients, who had chronic HBV infection, were treatment-naive (untreated). Of note for this clonotype: Germline is not matched at one junction end, which may reflect a read error.

Researchers generated TCR beta cDNA from about 460 ng of total RNA, relying on a constant-region primer. Libraries covering TCR beta were generated through three nested multiplex PCR rounds (using a slightly modified ARM-PCR). TCRdb called the multiplex PCR reads again in MiXCR, with one record for every CDR3 protein. In the table there are roughly 100,000 distinct CDR3 sequences, about four fifths of which are singletons. This sequence was found in a man aged 40-50 years with primary liver carcinoma and hepatitis B virus infection. The material sequenced was liver tumor tissue from sampling region 3. Regarding subset: tumor region T3, left-lateral pole.

DNA for the CDR3: TGCGCGACGAGGACAGACGGAAGCACCATATATTTT. Protein product: CATRTDGSTIYF. The chain joins TRBV10-3 to TRBJ1-3, with D tentatively TRBD1 (6 bases). CDR1 is ENHRY and CDR2 is SYGVKD in the germline V gene. This CDR3 region has 12 residues.